The TCR beta chain under discussion was sequenced for a study of T cells after posttransplantation cyclophosphamide. TCRdb's copy holds only in-frame clones and misses some; the assay was immunoSEQ multiplex PCR. This table holds more than 3,000 clones, approximately 95% found once. The sequence came from a man in his forties or fifties. The sequencing sample was made of naive CD4+ T cells sorted from PBMCs.

The CDR3 bases are TGTGCCAGCAGCGATGAGGAGACCCAGTACTTC. It encodes CASSDEETQYF. V is TRBV7-6 and J is TRBJ2-5; D ambiguous. The CDR3 covers 11 residues. V was cut by 5 bases and J by 5 bases, with 6 bases left in between. Germline V gene lookup returns CDR1 SGHVS and CDR2 FNYEAQ.